The next 23 T cell receptor beta chains were all read from a single sample in a study of blood T cell repertoires in COVID-19. Clones were read by immunoSEQ multiplex PCR, and TCRdb kept only the in-frame ones, dropping some. The table has around 150,000 clones, approximately 84% seen once. Sequences were obtained from peripheral blood. Receptors were obtained from an elderly woman with acute or convalescent COVID-19.

A remark on this clone: Germline and junction disagree at one end, which may indicate a read error. V is TRBV4-3 and J is TRBJ2-1; 8 nucleotides match TRBD2. The CDR3 runs to 16 residues. Germline V gene lookup returns CDR1 LGHNA and CDR2 YSLEER. The CDR3 DNA reads TGCGCCAGCAGCCAAGAGCGACTAGCGAATTACAATGAACAGTTCTTC. Translation gives CASSQERLANYNEQFF.

In nucleotides, the CDR3 is TGTGCCAGCAGTGATCTGCTAGCGGGAGGGCATGAGCAGTTCTTC. This sequence encodes CASSDLLAGGHEQFF. The V call is TRBV2, the J call TRBJ2-1, with TRBD2 matching over 12 bases. V gave up 3 bases and J gave up 8 bases; unmatched junction bases: 5. Per the germline V gene, CDR1 is SNHLY and CDR2 is FYNNEI. The CDR3 is made up of 15 amino acids.

The rearrangement joins TRBV19 to TRBJ2-6; tentatively, D is TRBD2 (5 bases). The CDR3 sequence is 16 residues long. V lost 5 bases and J 0 bases, leaving 11 bases between the germline ends. The germline V gene has CDR1 LNHDA and CDR2 SQIVND (reference sequence). In DNA, the CDR3 is TGTGCCAGTAGTGACTATAGATTCTCTGGGGCCAACGTCCTGACTTTC. Translating it yields CASSDYRFSGANVLTF.

This clone was seen more than once but under ten times. This rearrangement joins TRBV7-9 to TRBJ2-4; possibly TRBD1 for D (5 bases). Germline V gene data show CDR1 as SEHNR and CDR2 as FQNEAQ (reference sequence). Trimming stripped 5 bases from V and 6 bases from J, with 17 bases between. CDR3 length equals 15 residues. DNA for the CDR3: TGTGCCAGCAGCCCCAAGGTCAGGGTCGGAAACATTCAGTACTTC. Translated, it gives CASSPKVRVGNIQYF.

V and J are TRBV5-8 and TRBJ2-7; tentatively, D is TRBD2 (6 bases). Trimming shortened V by 7 bases and J by 0 bases, and 11 bases separated the two germline ends. The CDR3 totals 13 residues. Germline lookup yields CDR1 SGHTS and CDR2 YDEGEE. The CDR3 nucleotides read TGTGCCAGCGGCCGACTAGGCTCCTACGAGCAGTACTTC. This translates into CASGRLGSYEQYF. Based on the CDR3 plus reference TRBV5-8 and TRBJ2-7, the full variable domain is EAGVTQSPTHLIKTRGQQATLRCSPISGHTSVYWYQQALGLGLQFLLWYDEGEERNRGNFPPRFSGRQFPNYSSELNVNALELEDSALYLCASGRLGSYEQYFGPGTRLTVT.

This clone was observed a few times. This chain uses TRBV5-1 with TRBJ2-3; tentatively, D is TRBD1 (5 bases). CDR3 length: 12 residues. Trimming cost V 4 bases and J 5 bases, with 8 bases left between them. The germline V gene encodes CDR1 SGHRS and CDR2 YFSETQ. The CDR3 loop is CASSPQGDTQYF. The CDR3 DNA follows: TGCGCCAGCAGCCCCCAGGGAGATACGCAGTATTTT.

The chain couples TRBV30 to TRBJ1-5, with 7 bases lining up with TRBD1. J gave up 5 bases and V 3 bases, and 4 bases lay outside the gene matches. In germline, CDR1 is GTSNPN, CDR2 SVGIG (reference sequence). This CDR3 is built from 13 residues. CDR3 sequence reads: CAWRDRPDQPQHF. The DNA for the CDR3 is TGTGCCTGGAGGGACAGGCCCGATCAGCCCCAGCATTTT.

The rearrangement joins TRBV11-2 to TRBJ1-2, with 10 bases lining up with TRBD1. Trimming took 1 base from V and 4 from J; bases not matched to a gene: 3. Germline CDR1 SGHAT, CDR2 FQNNGV. The length of the CDR3 is 15 residues. CDR3 nucleotides: TGTGCCAGCAGCTTAGGACAGGGGGCAGGCTATGGCTACACCTTC. It translates to CASSLGQGAGYGYTF.

The rearrangement links TRBV4-3 to TRBJ2-7; TRBD2 is a possible D gene (5 bases). CDR3 length: 15 residues. V lost 0 bases and J 4 bases, leaving 13 bases between the germline ends. Per germline, CDR1 LGHNA and CDR2 YSLEER. CDR3 nucleotide sequence: TGCGCCAGCAGCCAAGATCACATCCCGGGGTACGAGCAGTACTTC. Protein: CASSQDHIPGYEQYF.

The table lists this clone with a few counts. Here the CDR3 reads CASSPLIRPGGSANTGELFF. The CDR3, as DNA: TGTGCCAGCTCACCACTTATTAGGCCTGGCGGGAGCGCGAACACCGGGGAGCTGTTTTTT. The rearrangement links TRBV18 to TRBJ2-2; 7 nucleotides align to TRBD2. The CDR3 sequence is 20 residues long. Germline trimming cut 1 base from V and 0 bases from J; bases unmatched to any gene: 14. Germline V gene sequence: CDR1 KGHSH, CDR2 LQKENI.

In this sample, this clone turned up many times. The rearrangement joins TRBV28 to TRBJ1-5, with 11 bases lining up with TRBD1. The CDR3 has 16 amino acids. Germline trimming cut 5 bases from V and 6 bases from J; bases unmatched to any gene: 9. From germline, CDR1 is MDHEN and CDR2 SYDVKM. The CDR3 protein is CASSPARTGGGQPQHF. As DNA, the CDR3 is TGTGCCAGCAGTCCCGCCCGGACAGGGGGCGGTCAGCCCCAGCATTTT.

The chain uses TRBV21-1 and TRBJ2-7; no check of the table's D call, TRBD1, against the DNA was made. TRBV21-1 is a recognized pseudogene. The CDR3 covers 12 residues. CDR3 bases: TGTGCCAGCAGCAACAGGCTCTACGAGCAGTACTTC. It translates to CASSNRLYEQYF.

This chain links TRBV5-4 with TRBJ2-6; D is unclear. Trimming pared 0 bases from V and 4 bases from J, leaving 17 bases between. This CDR3 has 18 amino acids. Germline V gene data show CDR1 as SGHNT and CDR2 as YYREEE (reference sequence). The CDR3 DNA reads as TGTGCCAGCAGCTTGGGGGCTTTGGCCCGTTCCGGGGCCAACGTCCTGACTTTC. Residues: CASSLGALARSGANVLTF.

This sequence joins TRBV5-5 and TRBJ2-4; weak D call: TRBD1 (5 bases). CDR3 length equals 16 residues. Germline V CDR1 and CDR2: SGHKS, YYEKEE (reference sequence). V shed 3 bases and J shed 0 bases, with 13 bases lying between them. CDR3: CASSSEGVRAKNIQYF. The CDR3 DNA follows: TGTGCCAGCAGCTCCGAAGGGGTACGAGCCAAAAACATTCAGTACTTC.

The CDR3 DNA is TGTGCCAGTAGTCTTAGCGGGAGAGGGGACGAGCAGTACTTC. This sequence encodes CASSLSGRGDEQYF. This chain links TRBV19 with TRBJ2-7, with 9 bases identical to TRBD2. The CDR3 runs 14 residues. Losses at the gene ends were 5 bases for V and 5 bases for J; bases not matched to a gene: 7. Germline V gene sequence: CDR1 LNHDA, CDR2 SQIVND (reference sequence).

This clone came up once. CDR3 nucleotide sequence: TGCGCCAGCAGGGCCCTACTGGAGAGCTCCTACGAGCAGTACTTC. It yields the protein CASRALLESSYEQYF. The chain couples TRBV5-1 to TRBJ2-7; D gene ambiguous. V lost 5 bases, J lost 0 bases, and 15 bases lay in between. The CDR3 has 15 residues. The germline V gene encodes CDR1 SGHRS and CDR2 YFSETQ.

A few counts support this clone. The chain employs TRBV2 and TRBJ1-6, with unresolved D. Trimming left V 4 bases short and J 6 bases short, with 10 bases between. The CDR3 is 14 amino acids. The germline V gene encodes CDR1 SNHLY and CDR2 FYNNEI. CDR3 residues: CASSGGGINSPLHF. The CDR3, as DNA: TGTGCCAGCAGTGGAGGAGGGATTAATTCACCCCTCCACTTT.

The chain uses TRBV7-2 and TRBJ1-1; 8 nucleotides agree with TRBD1. Germline-derived CDR1 and CDR2 are SGHTA and FQGNSA. This CDR3 contains 15 residues. The trim removed 5 bases at V and 4 bases at J, leaving 9 bases unmatched. CDR3 loop: CASSETGVWGTEAFF. DNA for the CDR3: TGTGCCAGCAGCGAGACAGGGGTCTGGGGCACTGAAGCTTTCTTT.

The genes are TRBV2 and TRBJ1-3; TRBD1 matches 8 bases. After removal of 5 bases from V and 3 bases from J, the junction contained 6 bases not matched to a gene. This CDR3 is 15 amino acids long. From germline, CDR1 is SNHLY and CDR2 FYNNEI. CDR3 in amino acids: CASSQQGGLGNTIYF. The CDR3 DNA is TGTGCCAGCAGTCAACAGGGGGGTCTTGGAAACACCATATATTTT.

The rearrangement links TRBV12-5 to TRBJ1-1; maybe TRBD1 (5 bases). The CDR3 length is 13 residues. Germline-derived CDR1 and CDR2 are LGHNT and FRNRAP. Trimming left V 6 bases short and J 4 bases short, with 12 bases between. CDR3 coding DNA: TGTGCTAGTGGCAAGGGGCTGAGCACTGAAGCTTTCTTT. It yields the protein CASGKGLSTEAFF.

V and J are TRBV2 and TRBJ2-7; 8 bases fit TRBD1. V lost 5 bases and J lost 4; bases outside the gene matches: 7. Germline V lookup: CDR1 SNHLY, CDR2 FYNNEI. This CDR3 comprises 14 residues. The CDR3: CASSFRDRPYEQYF. The CDR3 coding sequence is TGTGCCAGCAGTTTCCGGGACAGGCCTTACGAGCAGTACTTC. Together with reference TRBV2 and TRBJ2-7, the CDR3 gives the full variable domain: EPEVTQTPSHQVTQMGQEVILRCVPISNHLYFYWYRQILGQKVEFLVSFYNNEISEKSEIFDDQFSVERPDGSNFTLKIRSTKLEDSAMYFCASSFRDRPYEQYFGPGTRLTVT.

This chain links TRBV19 with TRBJ2-7, with 9 bases identical to TRBD1. Germline V gene data show CDR1 as LNHDA and CDR2 as SQIVND (reference sequence). The CDR3 is 15 amino acids. V shed 4 bases and J 6 bases; nucleotides not matched to a gene: 10. The CDR3: CASSNRPGQGGEQYF. The CDR3 nucleotides read TGTGCCAGTAGTAACAGACCGGGACAGGGAGGCGAGCAGTACTTC.

The chain combines TRBV5-4 with TRBJ1-1; D ambiguous. Germline CDR1 SGHNT, CDR2 YYREEE (reference sequence). CDR3 length: 14 amino acids. V was cut by 0 bases and J by 3 bases, with 9 bases left in between. DNA of the CDR3: TGTGCCAGCAGCTTGGTGCAGGCACACACTGAAGCTTTCTTT. Translated, it gives CASSLVQAHTEAFF.